This is a list of T cell receptor beta chains from one sample in a study of technical replicates of blood from a handful of donors. Sequencing used immunoSEQ multiplex PCR; TCRdb keeps in-frame clones, though not all of them. The sample has 45,000 to 60,000 clones, about nine tenths seen once. The specimen was PBMCs. Every receptor here comes from a human donor in good health. Some clones in this sample may be carry-over from other donors' samples. CDR3s leave out the opening cysteine and the closing phenylalanine or tryptophan.

CDR3	V	J
ASSPRQGDYEQY	TRBV18	TRBJ2-7
ASSQVGRSGGEAF	TRBV4-3	TRBJ1-1
ASSATGIGYGTQY	TRBV9	TRBJ2-3
ASSPRGDANYGYT	TRBV18	TRBJ1-2
ASNRSPGNYGYT	TRBV7-2	TRBJ1-2
ASSIAQGGAYGYT	TRBV19	TRBJ1-2
ASTRGGVNPDTQY	TRBV5-4	TRBJ2-3
ASRGGGSNYGYT	TRBV9	TRBJ1-2
AWKVGVNTEAF	TRBV30	TRBJ1-1
ASSSTGVPNEKLF	TRBV7-9	TRBJ1-4
ASSFGQIYNEQF	TRBV7-3	TRBJ2-1
ASSRSYNSPLH	TRBV5-1	TRBJ1-6
ASSLRDSSVYGYT	TRBV7-2	TRBJ1-2
ASLWTGVYNEQF	TRBV2	TRBJ2-1
ASGDRGLGNTIY	TRBV4-3	TRBJ1-3
ASSQGTRGETQY	TRBV4-1	TRBJ2-5
ASSLGTGSGNEQF	TRBV5-1	TRBJ2-1
ASSSPSGVVRYEQY	TRBV6-5	TRBJ2-7
ASSSTGTGSTNEQF	TRBV5-1	TRBJ2-1
ASSPPPRQSSGNTIY	TRBV18	TRBJ1-3
ASSWSGQTEAF	TRBV5-5	TRBJ1-1
AIKDRTYEQY	TRBV10-3	TRBJ2-7
ASRPTGGLQETQY	TRBV5-1	TRBJ2-5
ASRGQGNTEAF	TRBV18	TRBJ1-1
ASSARGTSGVYEQY	TRBV27	TRBJ2-7
SVDSGTNYGYT	TRBV29-1	TRBJ1-2
ASSASESSYEQY	TRBV7-7	TRBJ2-7
ASSPGQVHTDTQY	TRBV7-3	TRBJ2-3
ASSAGRQGNTGELF	TRBV5-1	TRBJ2-2
ASSRGQMNTEAF	TRBV7-2	TRBJ1-1
ASSLSSHNEQF	TRBV7-8	TRBJ2-1
ASSEAGGPDTQY	TRBV5-1	TRBJ2-3
ASSGGNYGYT	TRBV14	TRBJ1-2
ASSVRLANEQF	TRBV9	TRBJ2-1
ASNPQTATGELF	TRBV2	TRBJ2-2
ASRPGQTNTGELF	TRBV6-1	TRBJ2-2
ASSATLTSGRSGELF	TRBV9	TRBJ2-2
ASRDRGQSGANVLT	TRBV19	TRBJ2-6
AINFAGNTGELF	TRBV10-3	TRBJ2-2
ASSDPVLPYNEQF	TRBV7-3	TRBJ2-1
ASSEGGTGVREQF	TRBV6-1	TRBJ2-1
ASSQEGLAGEETQY	TRBV4-3	TRBJ2-5
ASSLWRQETQY	TRBV11-2	TRBJ2-5
AEASFIQSGANVLT	TRBV7-9	TRBJ2-6
ASSDTGSSYNSPLH	TRBV6-1	TRBJ1-6
ASRLAGSTGELF	TRBV7-3	TRBJ2-2
ASSLEGLAGVITGELF	TRBV5-1	TRBJ2-2
ASSLGGRAKY	TRBV7-2	TRBJ2-7
ASSPGQGRHSPLH	TRBV18	TRBJ1-6
ASSLGGPGYT	TRBV7-2	TRBJ1-2
ASSLAQSTDTQY	TRBV7-9	TRBJ2-3
ASSPGQGAIYGYT	TRBV7-3	TRBJ1-2
ASTQTSGRGNIQY	TRBV6-5	TRBJ2-4
SVEPRQGSTDTQY	TRBV29-1	TRBJ2-3
ASSLQGLAGGVYHNEQF	TRBV7-7	TRBJ2-1